The 8 T cell receptor beta chains listed next were all sequenced from one sample in a study of Graves' ophthalmopathy and Graves' hyperthyroidism. Amplification of the TCR beta CDR3 regions used RNA transcripts (as template). Amplification began with first-round RT-PCR using HTBI primers, then second-round multiplex PCR was performed. TCRdb recomputed calls from the multiplex PCR reads with MiXCR, one row per CDR3 protein. Among 360,000 or so distinct CDR3 sequences listed, 15% to 20% were seen once. Sequencing used peripheral blood. These receptors were taken from a woman aged 18-30 years with Graves' ophthalmopathy.

The J gene is TRBJ2-4, the V gene TRBV15, with 9 bases identical to TRBD2. This CDR3 contains 17 residues. The V segment lost 1 base and the J segment 3 bases; nucleotides outside the gene matches: 7. Germline CDR1 is LNHNV and CDR2 is YYDKDF (reference sequence). CDR3 bases: TGTGCCACCAGCAGAGGTAGACTAGCGGAAGGCAAAAACATTCAGTACTTC. It specifies CATSRGRLAEGKNIQYF.

In its sample, this clonotype was seen many times. V usage is TRBV6-5 and J usage is TRBJ2-6; either TRBD1 or TRBD2 may supply D (5 bases each). Trimming left V 3 bases short and J 1 base short, with 10 bases between. This CDR3 region has 16 residues. Germline lookup yields CDR1 MNHEY and CDR2 SVGAGI. CDR3 bases: TGTGCCAGCAGTTATTGGGACCCGTCTGGGGCCAACGTCCTGACTTTC. It codes for CASSYWDPSGANVLTF.

At least ten counts were recorded for this clonotype. The V gene is TRBV28, the J gene TRBJ2-7; 7 positions match TRBD1. V lost 2 bases and J lost 2; bases outside the gene matches: 3. Germline-derived CDR1 and CDR2 are MDHEN and SYDVKM. The CDR3 covers 14 residues. CDR3: CASSLPGTAYEQYF. The CDR3 nucleotides read TGTGCCAGCAGTTTACCCGGGACAGCCTACGAGCAGTACTTC.

J is TRBJ2-7 and V is TRBV6-1; 8 nucleotides line up with TRBD2. CDR3 size: 15 residues. Germline trimming cut 6 bases from V and 4 bases from J; bases unmatched to any gene: 11. In germline, CDR1 is MNHNS, CDR2 SASEGT. The DNA of the CDR3 is TGTGCCAGCAGATCACCAGGACTAGCAGCTTACGAGCAGTACTTC. It translates to CASRSPGLAAYEQYF.

This clonotype was observed at least ten times. A much larger clone sits a single nucleotide away, making a read error possible. The chain links TRBV2 to TRBJ2-2; no firm D call. This CDR3 contains 13 residues. In germline, CDR1 is SNHLY, CDR2 FYNNEI. V was clipped by 1 base and J by 4 bases, with 4 bases between them. CDR3 nucleotide sequence: TGTGCCAGCAGTGAAGGGCCCACCGGGGAGCTGTTTTTT. Its protein product is CASSEGPTGELFF.

This clonotype was found many times. CDR3 residues: CASSLNPGLNTEAFF. The CDR3 bases are TGCGCCAGCAGCTTGAACCCGGGATTGAACACTGAAGCTTTCTTT. The V gene is TRBV5-1, the J gene TRBJ1-1; D gene uncertain. Germline-derived CDR1 and CDR2 are SGHRS and YFSETQ. This CDR3 has 15 amino acids. With 1 base removed from V and 0 bases from J, the gap between germline ends came to 10 bases.

This chain links TRBV25-1 with TRBJ2-5; D perhaps matches TRBD2 (6 bases). The CDR3 covers 14 residues. Trimming cost V 3 bases and J 2 bases, with 10 bases left between them. CDR1 MGHDK and CDR2 SYGVNS come from the germline V gene. CDR3 coding DNA: TGTGCCAGCAGTGACACGCGGGGACAAGAGACCCAGTACTTC. Its protein product is CASSDTRGQETQYF.

This clonotype was observed at least ten times. The CDR3 nucleotides are TGTGCCAGCAGTTCTCCCGGGACCTACTACGAGCAGTACTTC. Its translation: CASSSPGTYYEQYF. The chain uses TRBV28 and TRBJ2-7; D may be TRBD1 or TRBD2 (5 bases each). The CDR3 totals 14 residues. The germline V and J ends were trimmed by 4 bases and 3 bases, with 13 bases remaining between them. Germline V CDR1 and CDR2: MDHEN, SYDVKM.